Listed here is a single T cell receptor (beta chain). The data belong to a study of cytotoxic CD8 clonotypes in ibrutinib-treated CLL. Study at large: Among patients, some 24 responded partially and 2 completely; around 14 then stayed remitted and roughly 12 progressed after median around 66 months.

The CDR3 has 15 amino acids. The germline gives CDR1 SGHRS, CDR2 YFSETQ. The V gene end was trimmed by 2 bases and the J gene end by 5 bases; junction bases not matched to a gene: 5. Clones were read by immunoSEQ multiplex PCR, and TCRdb kept only the in-frame ones, dropping some. The table shows about 160,000 clones, with 70% to 85% occurring only once. The receptor was derived from a human donor with chronic lymphocytic leukemia. The gene calls are TRBV5-1 and TRBJ2-5, with TRBD1 matching over 11 bases. This specimen was PBMCs, taken after 12 months of ibrutinib treatment. This CDR3 reads CASSFGQGARETQYF. The CDR3, as DNA: TGCGCCAGCAGCTTTGGACAGGGGGCGCGGGAGACCCAGTACTTC.